One sample yielded the 20 T cell receptor beta chains listed below, sequenced in a study of spatial heterogeneity in lung cancer. Time point defined: sample taken at primary tumor resection. TCRdb independently ran MiXCR on the 5' RACE reads; one entry per CDR3 protein. The table lists approximately 52,000 distinct CDR3 sequences, less than 5.5% of them singletons, with more than 9.5% in the top ten. The starting material was PBMCs, obtained at surgery. These receptor sequences come from a male donor with early-stage non-small cell lung cancer.

At least ten counts were recorded for this clonotype. The V gene is TRBV4-1, the J gene TRBJ2-7; 10 bases map to TRBD2. The CDR3 loop spans 15 amino acids. Germline values: CDR1 MGHRA, CDR2 YSYEKL. The trim removed 1 base at V and 7 bases at J, leaving 7 bases unmatched. The CDR3 is CASSQGSSGRGEQYF. CDR3 bases: TGCGCCAGCAGCCAAGGGTCTAGCGGGAGAGGAGAGCAGTACTTC.

This clonotype was detected ten times or more. The chain carries TRBV11-2 and TRBJ1-4; D unresolved. The CDR3 sequence is 12 residues long. Germline V gene sequence: CDR1 SGHAT, CDR2 FQNNGV. Trimming shortened V by 6 bases and J by 5 bases, and 7 bases separated the two germline ends. CDR3 loop: CASRGVNEKLFF. As DNA, the CDR3 is TGTGCCAGCAGGGGAGTAAATGAAAAACTGTTTTTT. Using reference TRBV11-2 and TRBJ1-4 for the parts outside the CDR3, the full variable domain is EAGVAQSPRYKIIEKRQSVAFWCNPISGHATLYWYQQILGQGPKLLIQFQNNGVVDDSQLPKDRFSAERLKGVDSTLKIQPAKLEDSAVYLCASRGVNEKLFFGSGTQLSVL.

Ten or more counts support this clonotype. V is TRBV15 and J is TRBJ1-2, with unresolved D. Germline CDR1 is LNHNV and CDR2 is YYDKDF (reference sequence). Trimming took off 0 bases at V and 5 bases at J, with 10 bases between the two ends. This CDR3 comprises 14 residues. This CDR3 is CATSRDSGSYGYTF. CDR3 bases: TGTGCCACCAGCAGAGATTCGGGATCGTATGGCTACACCTTC.

This clonotype came up many times. This chain joins TRBV28 and TRBJ2-2; 7 positions match TRBD2. J was trimmed by 1 base and V by 11 bases; bases with no gene match: 4. This CDR3 comprises 13 residues. CDR1 and CDR2 from the germline V gene are MDHEN and SYDVKM. The CDR3 reads CAAGRRNTGELFF. CDR3 nucleotides: TGTGCCGCCGGGAGGCGGAACACCGGGGAGCTGTTTTTT.

This clonotype was recorded at least ten times. The chain joins TRBV7-2 to TRBJ1-3, with D perhaps TRBD1 (5 bases). Germline-derived CDR1 and CDR2 are SGHTA and FQGNSA. The V end was cut by 5 bases, the J end by 1 base, with 9 bases between. The CDR3 has 14 residues. CDR3 nucleotides: TGTGCCAGCAGCCCGACAGCATCTGGAAACACCATATATTTT. Encoded protein: CASSPTASGNTIYF.

This clonotype was observed many times. The chain links TRBV11-2 to TRBJ2-5; 7 bases match TRBD2. Germline V gene data show CDR1 as SGHAT and CDR2 as FQNNGV. The junction had 5 bases not matched to a gene; V was cut back by 5 bases and J by 2 bases. The CDR3 has 14 residues. The CDR3 loop is CASSPGTKQETQYF. CDR3 DNA: TGTGCCAGCAGCCCCGGGACTAAGCAAGAGACCCAGTACTTC.

This clonotype was observed many times. This sequence joins TRBV6-6 and TRBJ2-7, with unresolved D. Trimming took 6 bases from V and 9 from J, leaving 15 bases between them. This CDR3 region has 12 residues. Per germline, CDR1 MNHNY and CDR2 SVGAGI (reference sequence). The CDR3 is CASSPAGSGQYF. CDR3 bases: TGTGCCAGCAGCCCAGCAGGCTCAGGGCAGTACTTC.

In this sample, this clonotype turned up many times. This chain links TRBV11-2 with TRBJ1-1, with D perhaps TRBD1 (6 bases). From germline, CDR1 is SGHAT and CDR2 FQNNGV. V lost 5 bases and J 1 base, leaving 14 bases between the germline ends. The CDR3 loop spans 15 amino acids. The CDR3 DNA follows: TGTGCCAGCAGCGCCACAGGGCTGAGGAACACTGAAGCTTTCTTT. It yields the protein CASSATGLRNTEAFF.

This chain uses TRBV7-8 with TRBJ2-7; a weak D match, TRBD2 (5 bases). CDR1 is SGHVS and CDR2 is FQNEAQ in the germline V gene. V was shortened by 1 base and J by 3 bases, with 10 bases between the two germline ends. The CDR3 loop spans 14 amino acids. The CDR3 spells CASSLGLEVYEQYF. The CDR3 bases are TGTGCCAGCAGCTTAGGTTTGGAGGTCTACGAGCAGTACTTC. The whole variable domain, filled in from reference TRBV7-8 and TRBJ2-7, reads GAGVSQSPRYKVAKRGQDVALRCDPISGHVSLFWYQQALGQGPEFLTYFQNEAQLDKSGLPSDRFFAERPEGSVSTLKIQRTQQEDSAVYLCASSLGLEVYEQYFGPGTRLTVT.

This clonotype was counted at least ten times. The genes are TRBV19 and TRBJ2-7; perhaps TRBD2 as D (5 bases). The germline V gene has CDR1 LNHDA and CDR2 SQIVND (reference sequence). CDR3 length: 13 residues. Trimming removed 8 bases from V and 6 bases from J, with 17 bases in between. Here the CDR3 DNA reads TGTGCCAGTGGGAATCACCGGGAATCCGAGCAGTACTTC. Amino acids: CASGNHRESEQYF.

This clonotype has ten or more counts. The gene calls are TRBV19 and TRBJ2-7; weak D call: TRBD1 (6 bases). Trimming pared 5 bases from V and 4 bases from J, leaving 15 bases between. Germline V lookup: CDR1 LNHDA, CDR2 SQIVND (reference sequence). The CDR3 consists of 14 residues. CDR3 in DNA: TGTGCCAGTAGTCCACAGGGCGCCGGGTACGAGCAGTACTTC. This gives the protein CASSPQGAGYEQYF.

The J gene is TRBJ2-4, the V gene TRBV7-9; D tentatively reads TRBD1 or TRBD2 (6 bases each). CDR3 length: 17 amino acids. Trimming took 1 base from V and 0 from J, leaving 13 bases between them. CDR1 is SEHNR, CDR2 FQNEAQ, per germline (reference sequence). The chain's CDR3 is CASSLGVGGLAKNIQYF. CDR3 sequence (DNA): TGTGCCAGCAGCTTAGGAGTTGGGGGGCTAGCCAAAAACATTCAGTACTTC. Together with reference TRBV7-9 and TRBJ2-4, the CDR3 gives the full variable domain: DTGVSQNPRHKITKRGQNVTFRCDPISEHNRLYWYRQTLGQGPEFLTYFQNEAQLEKSRLLSDRFSAERPKGSFSTLEIQRTEQGDSAMYLCASSLGVGGLAKNIQYFGAGTRLSVL.

This clonotype has ten or more counts. The J gene is TRBJ2-1, the V gene TRBV11-2; D unresolved. Trimming shortened V by 4 bases and J by 7 bases, and 11 bases separated the two germline ends. CDR1 and CDR2 from the germline V gene are SGHAT and FQNNGV. The CDR3 runs 13 residues. CDR3 coding DNA: TGTGCCAGCAGCTCTAGGGCCAGGAATGAGCAGTTCTTC. It specifies CASSSRARNEQFF.

This clonotype was seen at least ten times. The rearrangement uses TRBV12-3 or TRBV12-4 and TRBJ2-7, with 13 bases lining up with TRBD2. The trim removed 4 bases at V and 0 bases at J, leaving 15 bases unmatched. The CDR3 runs 20 residues. CDR3 DNA: TGTGCCAGCAGTTCTGGACTAGCGGGAGCCGGATCCCTCGGCTCCTACGAGCAGTACTTC. Protein sequence: CASSSGLAGAGSLGSYEQYF.

Ten or more counts support this clonotype. The V call is TRBV5-5, the J call TRBJ2-5; D remains unclear. The CDR3 contains 15 residues. V lost 1 base to trimming and J lost 0 bases, with 10 bases between them. CDR1 SGHKS and CDR2 YYEKEE come from the germline V gene (reference sequence). In DNA form, the CDR3 reads TGTGCCAGCAGCTTGAATCACGGTTACCAAGAGACCCAGTACTTC. Its translation: CASSLNHGYQETQYF.

This clonotype was observed at least ten times. The chain recombines TRBV7-9 with TRBJ1-3; D is possibly TRBD1 (5 bases). The germline V and J ends were trimmed by 3 bases and 0 bases, with 6 bases remaining between them. The CDR3 is 14 residues long. CDR1 is SEHNR and CDR2 is FQNEAQ in the germline V gene (reference sequence). CDR3 coding DNA: TGTGCCAGCAGCTTGGGGGGCTCTGGAAACACCATATATTTT. Its translation: CASSLGGSGNTIYF.

This clonotype was recorded at least ten times. This chain connects TRBV30 to TRBJ1-1, with no clear D. Looked up from germline, CDR1 is GTSNPN and CDR2 is SVGIG (reference sequence). Trimming removed 0 bases at V and 1 base at J, with 6 bases between. There are 13 residues in the CDR3. In nucleotides, the CDR3 is TGTGCCTGGAGTGTACGGGGGAACACTGAAGCTTTCTTT. It is translated as CAWSVRGNTEAFF.

This clonotype occurred many times. The gene calls are TRBV10-3 and TRBJ2-3; TRBD1 matches at 7 bases. The CDR3 loop spans 13 amino acids. Germline V gene sequence: CDR1 ENHRY, CDR2 SYGVKD. Trimming took 4 bases from V and 5 from J; bases not matched to a gene: 3. As DNA, the CDR3 is TGTGCCATCAGTGGACAGGGCGAAGATACGCAGTATTTT. Translating it yields CAISGQGEDTQYF.

In its sample, this clonotype was seen many times. This chain connects TRBV19 to TRBJ1-5; TRBD1 is a possible D gene (5 bases). Germline V gene data show CDR1 as LNHDA and CDR2 as SQIVND (reference sequence). V lost 5 bases and J 5 bases, leaving 16 bases between the germline ends. The CDR3 is 15 amino acids. The CDR3 spells CASSAGPSGYQPQHF. CDR3 bases: TGTGCCAGTAGTGCGGGACCCTCAGGATATCAGCCCCAGCATTTT.

This clonotype has ten or more counts. V usage is TRBV20-1 and J usage is TRBJ1-1; D ambiguous. V shed 0 bases and J shed 1 base, with 6 bases lying between them. The CDR3 spans 13 residues. Looked up from germline, CDR1 is DFQATT and CDR2 is SNEGSKA (reference sequence). CDR3 DNA sequence: TGCAGTGCTAGAGATCCCAGGAACACTGAAGCTTTCTTT. Its translation: CSARDPRNTEAFF.